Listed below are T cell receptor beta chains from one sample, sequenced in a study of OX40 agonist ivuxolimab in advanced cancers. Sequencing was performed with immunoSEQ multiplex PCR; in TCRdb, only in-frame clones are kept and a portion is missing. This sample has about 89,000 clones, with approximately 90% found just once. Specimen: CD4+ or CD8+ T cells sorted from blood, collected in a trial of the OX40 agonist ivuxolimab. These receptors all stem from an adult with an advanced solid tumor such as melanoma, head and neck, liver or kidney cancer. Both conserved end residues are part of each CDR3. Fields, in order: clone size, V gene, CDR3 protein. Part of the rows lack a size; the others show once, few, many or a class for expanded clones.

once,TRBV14,CASSQGLAKNIQYF
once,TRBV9,CASTKGAGGYEQYF
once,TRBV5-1,CASSLGRGSQETQYF
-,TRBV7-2,CASSTSTGTGNVLTF
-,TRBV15,CATSRDRTPYPNTGELFF
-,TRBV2,CASRETGGYTNEKLFF
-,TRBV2,CASSVGEHRSKREQFF
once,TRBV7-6,CASSSGQGGYEQYF
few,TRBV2,CASNRGWPNEKLFF
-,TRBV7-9,CASSLGQWPQPQHF
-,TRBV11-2,CASSHRTSGGRQETQYF
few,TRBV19,CASSMAGRPSGYTF
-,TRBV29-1,CSVTSVRATPLGEQFF
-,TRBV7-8,CASSLAWGAFYNEQFF
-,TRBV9,CASSVAWGGYEQYF
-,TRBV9,CASSVDGRVQPQHF
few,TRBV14,CASSQTRPSGYTF
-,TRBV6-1,CASSPGTRSYNEQFF
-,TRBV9,CASSVGGMGNIQYF
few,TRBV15,CATSRDASGWRTDTQYF
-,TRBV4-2,CASSSRGQGAGEAFF
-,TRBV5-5,CASSLEEETQYF
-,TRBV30,CAWSSNRGYQETQYF
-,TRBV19,CASSKNRDRSYEQYF
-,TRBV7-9,CASSLASGGSSPYEQYF
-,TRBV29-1,CSVTGGGYEQYF
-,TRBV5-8,CASSLDMVGNTGELFF
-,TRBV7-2,CASSHRDEQYF
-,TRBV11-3,CASSLTGLGGTDTQYF
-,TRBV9,CASSVGVAGVQDTQYF
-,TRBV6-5,CASSYSGRDEQFF
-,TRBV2,CASGRDSDTQYF
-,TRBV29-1,CSVEYSAYEQYF
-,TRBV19,CASTPPFGRQANYGYTF
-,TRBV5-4,CASSRLAGGYEQYF
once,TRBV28,CASSLFRGGDSPLHF
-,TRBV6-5,CASRGGQKSSPLHF
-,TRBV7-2,CASSPRAGASNQPQHF
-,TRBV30,CAWRTGATNEKLFF
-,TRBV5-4,CASSFREAYEQYF